This entry describes one TCR beta chain. It lacks a known antigen. Base quality data are lacking; no much larger clone is found one base away. Collaborating institutions collected whole blood in K2EDTA tubes following their own protocols. Collaborator samples were shipped for TCRbeta analysis as frozen whole blood, isolated PBMCs, or DNA extracted from either sample type. This record belongs to a study of blood T cell repertoires in COVID-19 (dated by TCRdb to 2018 to 2021). Regarding the research as a whole: The collaborator samples originated in the United States, Italy and Spain and spanned the acute and convalescent phases of COVID-19. The material from the prospective study consisted of cDNA or gDNA derived from T cells, B-cell-depleted T cells, or PBMCs. The dataset comprised deeply sampled blood TCRbeta repertoires from subjects exposed to, actively infected with, or recovered from COVID-19. A freely available public database, intended as a resource for researchers studying the immune response to SARS-CoV-2, is where the repertoires were released. The samples were drawn from two sources: the first 160 participants of the ongoing ImmuneRACE study, and 1,254 subjects contributed by 6 global collaborators. The sample metadata nearly always contained a de-identified subject ID, COVID-19 status, age in years and sex. Where available, HLA class I and class II types were obtained from metadata supplied by the sample provider rather than from assay-based typing.

The immunoSEQ Assay, a bias-controlled multiplex PCR, was used to amplify TCRbeta CDR3 regions from genomic DNA. Turning to the authors' computational methods: Nucleated cell counts per sample were estimated from amplification of reference gene primers within the assay. To quantify the absolute abundance of each unique TCRbeta CDR3 rearrangement, sequence reads were collapsed and filtered. For each sample, productive Simpson clonality was calculated as the square root of Simpson's diversity index across productive rearrangements. TCRdb carries this immuneACCESS record with in-frame sequences only. Its versions omit some clonotypes, under half of them owing to an unresolved V gene in the studies checked, with the rest unexplained. V and J calls and clone size follow that table, whereas D and trimming were derived from the DNA. The sample yields roughly 150,000 clones; around four fifths were counted once. Of the sample, roughly 1.9% falls within the top ten clones.

Including the terminal cysteine and phenylalanine, the CDR3 comprises 15 residues. The kept DNA is CDR3 alone, 45 bases in frame from the first base. Trimming accounts for 5 bases at V and 0 bases at J, while the number of junction bases matched to no gene is 4. The germline V gene sets CDR1 to SGHVS and CDR2 to FQNEAQ. Paper-wide results and their limitations: How much clinical and demographic metadata was included differed by source and by participant, and the metadata was provided uncurated.

Recombination linked TRBV7-8 to TRBJ1-3, and 7 bases in between align with TRBD1. The clonotype was recovered from an elderly woman with acute or convalescent COVID-19. The sample was peripheral blood. The CDR3 reads as follows: CASSIGTVSGNTIYF. At the DNA level, the sequence is TGTGCCAGCAGCATCGGGACAGTCTCTGGAAACACCATATATTTT.